These 8 T cell receptor beta chains were sequenced from one sample in a study of T cell responses to AZD1222 COVID-19 vaccine. Assay: immunoSEQ multiplex PCR; the TCRdb copy retains only in-frame clones and omits some. Of more than 85,000 clones listed, approximately 83% are singletons. Sequenced here: peripheral blood, sampled on day 0 of AZD1222 vaccination. These receptors were collected from an adult in good health.

The chain couples TRBV6-2 or TRBV6-3 to TRBJ1-1; TRBD1 aligns across 8 bases. The CDR3 consists of 12 residues. Germline CDR1 MNHEY, CDR2 SVGEGT. V was clipped by 5 bases and J by 11 bases; unmatched bases: 7. As DNA, the CDR3 is TGTGCCAGCAGTCACCCCGACAGGGGTGCTTTCTTT. Its protein is CASSHPDRGAFF.

Concerning this clone: The sample contains more than one DNA sequence encoding this CDR3. V usage is TRBV28 and J usage is TRBJ1-5; D call uncertain. Germline CDR1 is MDHEN and CDR2 is SYDVKM. The CDR3 consists of 12 residues. Deletions cut 6 bases from V and 6 bases from J, with 9 bases between. CDR3 bases: TGTGCCAGCAGCTCCGGAAGTCAGCCCCAGCATTTT. The encoded protein is CASSSGSQPQHF.

The CDR3 DNA is TGTGCCAGCAGCTTAATGCCCTCGGACTACGAGCAGTACTTC. This gives the protein CASSLMPSDYEQYF. The chain has TRBV7-3 and TRBJ2-7; D unclear. V was pared by 1 base and J by 3 bases, with 10 bases between. This CDR3 is built from 14 residues. From germline, CDR1 is SGHTA and CDR2 FQGTGA.

This chain connects TRBV28 to TRBJ1-1; D is ambiguous. Germline V gene lookup returns CDR1 MDHEN and CDR2 SYDVKM. V was shortened by 4 bases and J by 6 bases, with 9 bases between the two germline ends. The CDR3 is made up of 12 amino acids. CDR3 protein: CASSSWRAEAFF. The CDR3 nucleotides read TGTGCCAGCAGTTCCTGGAGGGCTGAAGCTTTCTTT.

V gene TRBV29-1 combines with J gene TRBJ1-1; a weak D match, TRBD1 (6 bases). The length of the CDR3 is 15 residues. Trimming shortened V by 2 bases and J by 4 bases, and 17 bases separated the two germline ends. Germline CDR1 reads SQVTM; CDR2 reads ANQGSEA. DNA for the CDR3: TGCAGCGTTGAACCTCAGGGGCAGGGGACCACTGAAGCTTTCTTT. As protein: CSVEPQGQGTTEAFF.

The chain is built from TRBV12-1 and TRBJ2-1; TRBD2, the table's D call, was not compared with the DNA. TRBV12-1 is listed as a pseudogene. This CDR3 has 19 amino acids. Here the CDR3 reads CASSLSFPFGAGGRNEQFF. The CDR3 coding sequence is TGTGCCAGCAGCTTGTCTTTCCCCTTTGGGGCGGGGGGGCGGAATGAGCAGTTCTTC.

This rearrangement joins TRBV7-2 to TRBJ2-7, with a tentative D call TRBD2 (5 bases). Germline CDR1 SGHTA, CDR2 FQGNSA. The CDR3 is made up of 12 amino acids. V was pared by 4 bases and J by 6 bases, with 10 bases between. Written as DNA, the CDR3 is TGTGCCAGCAGCTCCACTAGAACCGAGCAGTACTTC. It codes for CASSSTRTEQYF.

This clone has a single count. V usage is TRBV10-1 and J usage is TRBJ2-7; D not certain. The CDR3 has 17 residues. The ends were cut back, 2 bases at V and 1 base at J, with 18 bases in the middle. The germline gives CDR1 WNHNN, CDR2 SYGVQD (reference sequence). The CDR3 spells CASSEQKGDVGSYEQYF. CDR3 sequence (DNA): TGCGCCAGCAGTGAGCAAAAGGGTGACGTGGGATCCTACGAGCAGTACTTC.